In its sample, the clone carrying this T cell receptor (beta chain) was seen a few times. No antigen is known for it. The CDR3 spans 16 residues. Germline lookup yields CDR1 SGHTA and CDR2 FQGTGA. V lost 2 bases, J lost 0 bases, and 4 bases stayed unmatched. The data stem from a study of T-cell memory formation after mild COVID-19. Whole-study findings and limits: For contracting clones, CD4+ ones sat mainly in CM and EM, CD8+ in EMRA. Second-wave clones that peaked on day 37 lacked confirmed SARS-CoV-2 specificity.

UMIs and sample barcodes were carried by the TCR alpha and TCR beta cDNA libraries that 5'RACE produced using constant-segment primers. TCRdb reprocessed the 5' RACE reads with MiXCR, giving one entry per CDR3 protein. The table has hundreds of thousands of distinct CDR3 sequences, approximately 15% seen once. The clonotype was recovered from a man younger than 35 who had mild COVID-19 (a few samples of this study predate the infection). Cell type and time point are not known. Specimen: PBMCs or a T cell subset sorted from them (not recorded which). The gene calls are TRBV7-3 and TRBJ2-3, with 8 bases matching TRBD1. The CDR3 reads CASSLGQGQSTDTQYF. The CDR3 DNA follows: TGTGCCAGCAGCTTAGGACAGGGACAGAGCACAGATACGCAGTATTTT.